The subject of this entry is one T cell receptor beta chain. This record comes from a study of blood T cell repertoires in COVID-19. About the research overall: Sources were T cells, B-cell-depleted T cells, or PBMCs; the material itself was cDNA or gDNA.

The CDR3 runs 12 residues. Germline trimming cut 5 bases from V and 7 bases from J; bases unmatched to any gene: 2. Per the germline V gene, CDR1 is MNHEY and CDR2 is SMNVEV (reference sequence). As originally analysed: Counts of nucleated cells, estimated from reference gene primer amplification, were obtained. This table comes from immunoSEQ multiplex PCR, and its TCRdb copy is limited to in-frame clones, with some not included. The V and J calls and clone size are taken from that table; D and trimming were inferred from the DNA. The data show around 63,000 clones, with 85% to 90% seen just once and roughly 18% held by the top ten.

The TCR comes from a woman aged 55-70 years with COVID-19, enrolled during active disease. The sample was peripheral blood. V is TRBV27 and J is TRBJ1-2, with TRBD1 matching over 9 bases. The CDR3 bases are TGTGCCAGCAGTCAGGACAGGGGTGGCTACACCTTC. It yields the protein CASSQDRGGYTF.